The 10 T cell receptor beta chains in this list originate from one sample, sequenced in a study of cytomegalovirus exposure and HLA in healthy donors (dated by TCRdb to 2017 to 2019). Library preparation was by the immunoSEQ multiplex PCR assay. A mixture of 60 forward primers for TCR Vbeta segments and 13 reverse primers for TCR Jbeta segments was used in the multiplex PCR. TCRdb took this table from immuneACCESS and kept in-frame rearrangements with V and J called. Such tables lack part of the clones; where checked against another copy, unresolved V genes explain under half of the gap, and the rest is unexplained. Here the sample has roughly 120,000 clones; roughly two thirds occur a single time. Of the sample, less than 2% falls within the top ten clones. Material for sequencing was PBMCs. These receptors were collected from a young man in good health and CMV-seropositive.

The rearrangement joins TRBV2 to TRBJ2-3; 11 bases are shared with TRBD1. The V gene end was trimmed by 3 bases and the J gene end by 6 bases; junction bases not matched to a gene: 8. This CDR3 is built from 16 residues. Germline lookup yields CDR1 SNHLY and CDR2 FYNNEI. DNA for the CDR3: TGTGCCAGCAGTGACTCGGACAGGGGGCATTCGGATACGCAGTATTTT. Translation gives CASSDSDRGHSDTQYF.

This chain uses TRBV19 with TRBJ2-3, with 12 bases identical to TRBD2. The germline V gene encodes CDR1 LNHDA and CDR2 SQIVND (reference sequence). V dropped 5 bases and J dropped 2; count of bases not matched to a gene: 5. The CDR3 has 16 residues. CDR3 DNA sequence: TGTGCCAGTAGTCTCCTAGCGGGAGGGTCCACAGATACGCAGTATTTT. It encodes CASSLLAGGSTDTQYF.

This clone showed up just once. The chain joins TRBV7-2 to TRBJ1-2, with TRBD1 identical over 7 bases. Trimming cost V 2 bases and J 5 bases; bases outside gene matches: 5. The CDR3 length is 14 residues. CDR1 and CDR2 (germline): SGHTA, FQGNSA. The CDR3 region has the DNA TGTGCCAGCAGCTTAAACAGGGGAGGATATGGCTACACCTTC. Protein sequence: CASSLNRGGYGYTF.

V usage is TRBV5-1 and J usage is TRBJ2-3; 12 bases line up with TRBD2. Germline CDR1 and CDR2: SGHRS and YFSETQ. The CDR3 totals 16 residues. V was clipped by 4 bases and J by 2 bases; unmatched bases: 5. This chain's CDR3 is CASSRLAGGDTDTQYF. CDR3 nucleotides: TGCGCCAGCAGCAGGCTAGCGGGAGGGGACACAGATACGCAGTATTTT.

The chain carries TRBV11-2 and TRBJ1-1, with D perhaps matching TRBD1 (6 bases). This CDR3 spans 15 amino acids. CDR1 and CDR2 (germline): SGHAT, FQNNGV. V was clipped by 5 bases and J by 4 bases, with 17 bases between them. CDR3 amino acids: CASSHIRGRSTEAFF. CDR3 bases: TGTGCCAGCAGCCACATCAGGGGACGGAGCACTGAAGCTTTCTTT.

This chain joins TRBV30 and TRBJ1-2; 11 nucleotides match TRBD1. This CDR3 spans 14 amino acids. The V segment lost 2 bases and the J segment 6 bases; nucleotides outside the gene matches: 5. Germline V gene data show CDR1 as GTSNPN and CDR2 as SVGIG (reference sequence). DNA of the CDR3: TGTGCCTGGAGTCCGGGACAGGGGGTTGATGGCTACACCTTC. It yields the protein CAWSPGQGVDGYTF.

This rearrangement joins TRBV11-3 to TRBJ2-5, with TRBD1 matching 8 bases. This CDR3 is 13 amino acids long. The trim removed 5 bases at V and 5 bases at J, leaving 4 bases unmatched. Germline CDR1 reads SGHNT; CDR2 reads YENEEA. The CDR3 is CASSPGGAETQYF. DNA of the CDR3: TGTGCCAGCAGCCCAGGGGGCGCGGAGACCCAGTACTTC.

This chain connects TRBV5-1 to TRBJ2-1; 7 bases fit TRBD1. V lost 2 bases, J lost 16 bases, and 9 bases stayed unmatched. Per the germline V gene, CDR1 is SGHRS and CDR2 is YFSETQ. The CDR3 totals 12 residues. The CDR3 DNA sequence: TGCGCCAGCAGCTTCGAAGGGGGCACGTTTTTCTTC. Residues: CASSFEGGTFFF.

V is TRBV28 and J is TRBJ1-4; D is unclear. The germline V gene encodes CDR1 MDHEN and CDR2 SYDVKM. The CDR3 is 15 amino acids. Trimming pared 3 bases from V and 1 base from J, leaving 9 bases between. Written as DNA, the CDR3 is TGTGCCAGCAGTTTCAGTGGAGGAACTAATGAAAAACTGTTTTTT. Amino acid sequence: CASSFSGGTNEKLFF. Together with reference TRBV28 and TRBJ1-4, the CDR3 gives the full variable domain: DVKVTQSSRYLVKRTGEKVFLECVQDMDHENMFWYRQDPGLGLRLIYFSYDVKMKEKGDIPEGYSVSREKKERFSLILESASTNQTSMYLCASSFSGGTNEKLFFGSGTQLSVL.

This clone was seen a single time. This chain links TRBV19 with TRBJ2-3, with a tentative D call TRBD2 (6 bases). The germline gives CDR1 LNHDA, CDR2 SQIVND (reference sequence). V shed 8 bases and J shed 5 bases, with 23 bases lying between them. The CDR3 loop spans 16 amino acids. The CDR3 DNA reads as TGTGCCAGTCGAACCCACGGAGGGCAGGGCAGAGATACGCAGTATTTT. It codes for CASRTHGGQGRDTQYF.